These 29 T cell receptor beta chains originate from one sample sequenced in a study of cytomegalovirus exposure and HLA in healthy donors. Primers for the PCR totalled 60 Vbeta and 13 Jbeta. Sequencing used immunoSEQ multiplex PCR; TCRdb keeps in-frame clones, though not all of them. Seen in this sample are under 200,000 clones; the ten most common clones hold about 6.5%. The sequencing input was PBMCs. These receptors were obtained from a man aged 30-40 years in good health and CMV-seronegative.

As to this clone: The germline gene is not matched at one end of the junction; a read error may be the cause. The V and J genes are TRBV29-1 and TRBJ2-1, with D perhaps TRBD1 (5 bases). The CDR3 runs 12 residues. Germline assignment: CDR1 SQVTM and CDR2 ANQGSEA. The DNA for the CDR3 is TGCAGCCTGACTCAGGGCGCCCACGGTGTGGTCTTC. It specifies CSLTQGAHGVVF.

The genes are TRBV14 and TRBJ2-1; D remains unclear. The CDR3 is made up of 14 amino acids. The germline V and J ends were trimmed by 1 base and 4 bases, with 8 bases remaining between them. Looked up from germline, CDR1 is SGHDN and CDR2 is FVKESK. The CDR3 DNA sequence: TGTGCCAGCAGCCAAGCGGTCCCGTACAATGAGCAGTTCTTC. It encodes CASSQAVPYNEQFF.

The gene calls are TRBV27 and TRBJ1-4; 8 nucleotides align to TRBD1. The J segment lost 15 bases and the V segment lost 2 bases, leaving 8 bases of the junction unmatched. This CDR3 contains 13 residues. Germline CDR1 MNHEY, CDR2 SMNVEV (reference sequence). The CDR3 DNA follows: TGTGCCAGCAGTTTAACAGGACAGGGAAGCATGTTTTTT. The encoded protein is CASSLTGQGSMFF.

The CDR3 DNA is TGTGCCAGCAGCTTGACGGAGGTTGACACCGGGGAGCTGTTTTTT. Translation gives CASSLTEVDTGELFF. The chain has TRBV11-1 and TRBJ2-2; tentatively, D is TRBD2 (5 bases). This CDR3 has 15 amino acids. The germline V and J ends were trimmed by 3 bases and 3 bases, with 11 bases remaining between them. The V gene's germline CDR1 is SGHAT and CDR2 FQDESV (reference sequence).

This chain connects TRBV11-2 to TRBJ1-5; perhaps TRBD1 as D (6 bases). V lost 0 bases, J lost 7 bases, and 16 bases lay in between. The CDR3 covers 16 residues. The germline CDR1 and CDR2 sequences are SGHAT and FQNNGV. CDR3 region: CASSLDYREGSQPQHF. CDR3 nucleotides: TGTGCCAGCAGCTTAGATTACAGGGAGGGTTCCCAGCCCCAGCATTTT. Filled out from reference TRBV11-2 and TRBJ1-5, the complete variable domain reads EAGVAQSPRYKIIEKRQSVAFWCNPISGHATLYWYQQILGQGPKLLIQFQNNGVVDDSQLPKDRFSAERLKGVDSTLKIQPAKLEDSAVYLCASSLDYREGSQPQHFGDGTRLSIL.

The rearrangement uses TRBV4-1 and TRBJ2-7, with 7 bases fitting TRBD2. Germline trimming cut 0 bases from V and 3 bases from J; bases unmatched to any gene: 8. The germline V gene encodes CDR1 MGHRA and CDR2 YSYEKL. CDR3 length equals 16 residues. The DNA for the CDR3 is TGCGCCAGCAGCCAAGAACCGGGACTACGAAACTACGAGCAGTACTTC. It is translated as CASSQEPGLRNYEQYF.

In DNA, the CDR3 is TGCGCCAGCAGCTTGGCGTCCAGCGGGAGGCTGTTTAACCCCTACGAGCAGTACTTC. This codes for CASSLASSGRLFNPYEQYF. The rearrangement uses TRBV5-1 and TRBJ2-7, with TRBD2 identical over 9 bases. V shed 0 bases and J 2 bases; nucleotides not matched to a gene: 15. This CDR3 spans 19 amino acids. Germline V gives CDR1 SGHRS, CDR2 YFSETQ.

The chain couples TRBV7-9 to TRBJ2-7; 12 positions agree with TRBD1. After removal of 7 bases from V and 7 bases from J, the junction contained 14 bases not matched to a gene. The CDR3 loop spans 16 amino acids. Germline lookup yields CDR1 SEHNR and CDR2 FQNEAQ (reference sequence). For the CDR3, the DNA is TGTGCCAGCACCACAGGGTGGGGACAGGGGGCGGAGGAGCAGTACTTC. Its translation: CASTTGWGQGAEEQYF.

This CDR3 reads CASSVRSSGANVLTF. In nucleotides, the CDR3 is TGTGCCAGCAGCGTTCGTAGCTCTGGGGCCAACGTCCTGACTTTC. The V and J genes are TRBV9 and TRBJ2-6; D is unclear. This CDR3 region has 15 residues. Germline V gene sequence: CDR1 SGDLS, CDR2 YYNGEE. The V end was cut by 2 bases, the J end by 0 bases, with 6 bases between.

This chain connects TRBV7-2 to TRBJ2-1; 7 bases align to TRBD1. The V gene end was trimmed by 7 bases and the J gene end by 9 bases; junction bases not matched to a gene: 12. The germline CDR1 and CDR2 sequences are SGHTA and FQGNSA. This CDR3 contains 14 residues. CDR3 nucleotides: TGTGCCAGCAACTCTCTAAGGGGGCATGGTGAGCAGTTCTTC. Translating gives CASNSLRGHGEQFF.

The genes are TRBV10-1 and TRBJ2-6, with TRBD2 matching over 11 bases. This CDR3 is 23 amino acids long. Germline CDR1 WNHNN, CDR2 SYGVQD (reference sequence). V was pared by 6 bases and J by 0 bases, with 22 bases of the junction left unmatched. CDR3 in DNA: TGCGCCAGCAGCCCCGTAGGCACTAGCGGGAGTGGGGGAAAGAGCTCTGGGGCCAACGTCCTGACTTTC. Translating it yields CASSPVGTSGSGGKSSGANVLTF.

The chain combines TRBV7-9 with TRBJ2-1; D possibly matches TRBD1 or TRBD2 (5 bases each). CDR3 length: 17 residues. Germline CDR1 and CDR2: SEHNR and FQNEAQ (reference sequence). With 5 bases removed from V and 12 bases from J, the gap between germline ends came to 29 bases. CDR3 in DNA: TGTGCCAGCAGCCTAGGGGCTAGTTTTGAGGGTGGGGTGTTGCAGTTCTTC. This encodes CASSLGASFEGGVLQFF.

This chain links TRBV28 with TRBJ1-4; TRBD1 agrees at 7 bases. J lost 8 bases, V lost 1 base, and 7 bases had no gene match. The CDR3 is 15 amino acids. Germline CDR1 reads MDHEN; CDR2 reads SYDVKM. CDR3 DNA sequence: TGTGCCAGCAGTTTATTCGACAGGGATCAGGAAAAACTGTTTTTT. Amino acids: CASSLFDRDQEKLFF.

The chain is built from TRBV11-2 and TRBJ2-2, with D tentatively TRBD2 (7 bases). Per germline, CDR1 SGHAT and CDR2 FQNNGV. The CDR3 covers 16 residues. V dropped 5 bases and J dropped 7 bases, with 20 bases sitting between them. The CDR3 loop reads CASSQEQGGAGGELFF. CDR3 bases: TGTGCCAGCAGCCAGGAACAGGGAGGGGCCGGCGGGGAGCTGTTTTTT.

The rearrangement joins TRBV6-1 to TRBJ1-2; TRBD1 might be the D (6 bases). Per the germline V gene, CDR1 is MNHNS and CDR2 is SASEGT. Between the trimmed V and J ends, which lost 4 bases and 2 bases, there was a span of 8 bases. CDR3 length: 13 residues. The CDR3 is CASSGTANYGYTF. Written as DNA, the CDR3 is TGTGCCAGCAGTGGGACAGCAAACTATGGCTACACCTTC.

This chain links TRBV18 with TRBJ2-5; 7 nucleotides agree with TRBD2. V lost 4 bases to trimming and J lost 5 bases; unmatched junction nucleotides: 7. CDR1 and CDR2 from the germline V gene are KGHSH and LQKENI. This CDR3 region has 14 residues. The CDR3 protein is CASSQQAGMETQYF. The CDR3 DNA reads TGTGCCAGCTCACAACAAGCGGGAATGGAGACCCAGTACTTC. The full variable domain, in which reference TRBV18 and TRBJ2-5 provide the parts outside the CDR3, is NAGVMQNPRHLVRRRGQEARLRCSPMKGHSHVYWYRQLPEEGLKFMVYLQKENIIDESGMPKERFSAEFPKEGPSILRIQQVVRGDSAAYFCASSQQAGMETQYFGPGTRLLVL.

The chain carries TRBV5-6 and TRBJ1-4, with 9 positions matching TRBD1. The V gene's germline CDR1 is SGHDT and CDR2 YYEEEE. Germline trimming cut 2 bases from V and 3 bases from J; bases unmatched to any gene: 8. The CDR3 covers 17 residues. DNA of the CDR3: TGTGCCAGCAGCTTATTACAGGGGGCGACGGCTAATGAAAAACTGTTTTTT. This codes for CASSLLQGATANEKLFF.

The chain links TRBV7-2 to TRBJ1-2, with 8 bases fitting TRBD1. V was pared by 5 bases and J by 0 bases, with 17 bases of the junction left unmatched. Germline CDR1 SGHTA, CDR2 FQGNSA. The CDR3 runs 19 residues. This CDR3 reads CASSPITLGQGNPNYGYTF. The CDR3 DNA follows: TGTGCCAGCAGCCCAATAACCTTAGGACAGGGAAACCCTAACTATGGCTACACCTTC.

V usage is TRBV27 and J usage is TRBJ2-7; 8 nucleotides agree with TRBD1. The CDR3 is 14 residues long. The V segment lost 6 bases and the J segment 6 bases; nucleotides outside the gene matches: 10. CDR1 and CDR2 (germline): MNHEY, SMNVEV (reference sequence). For the CDR3, the DNA is TGTGCCAGCAGGTTCCGGACAGGGAATAGCGAGCAGTACTTC. Its translation is CASRFRTGNSEQYF.

This chain connects TRBV6-5 to TRBJ1-1; 7 bases align to TRBD1. V was clipped by 10 bases and J by 2 bases; unmatched bases: 7. The CDR3 runs 13 residues. In germline, CDR1 is MNHEY, CDR2 SVGAGI. The DNA of the CDR3 is TGTGCCACGATGGGACAGACTAACACTGAAGCTTTCTTT. Translation: CATMGQTNTEAFF.

J is TRBJ2-5 and V is TRBV11-3; 7 nucleotides match TRBD2. This CDR3 comprises 18 residues. The trim removed 0 bases at V and 4 bases at J, leaving 14 bases unmatched. Germline lookup yields CDR1 SGHNT and CDR2 YENEEA. The CDR3 reads CASSLDRRVAGVGETQYF. For the CDR3, the DNA is TGTGCCAGCAGCTTAGATCGCCGAGTTGCGGGGGTAGGAGAGACCCAGTACTTC.

CDR3 in DNA: TGTGCCAGCAGCCACTCCGGGACAGGGGGCTGGGAGACCCAGTACTTC. Protein sequence: CASSHSGTGGWETQYF. The chain recombines TRBV11-3 with TRBJ2-5, with 12 positions matching TRBD1. V shed 5 bases, J shed 5 bases, and the junction held 9 bases outside the gene matches. Germline CDR1 and CDR2: SGHNT and YENEEA. The CDR3 is made up of 16 amino acids.

The genes are TRBV9 and TRBJ1-2, with D tentatively TRBD1 (6 bases). The germline CDR1 and CDR2 sequences are SGDLS and YYNGEE. The CDR3 contains 16 residues. V dropped 0 bases and J dropped 2 bases, with 14 bases sitting between them. Here the CDR3 reads CASSVEGRGRNYGYTF. Here the CDR3 DNA reads TGTGCCAGCAGCGTAGAAGGAAGGGGGAGAAACTATGGCTACACCTTC.

The rearrangement joins TRBV9 to TRBJ1-5, with 8 nucleotides matching TRBD1. Germline V gene sequence: CDR1 SGDLS, CDR2 YYNGEE. The V segment lost 0 bases and the J segment 3 bases; nucleotides outside the gene matches: 5. There are 16 residues in the CDR3. CDR3 in amino acids: CASSVVQGAPNQPQHF. The CDR3 nucleotides read TGTGCCAGCAGCGTAGTCCAGGGGGCCCCCAATCAGCCCCAGCATTTT.

The rearrangement links TRBV7-2 to TRBJ1-1; no clear D. The CDR3 consists of 13 residues. V gave up 3 bases and J gave up 6 bases, with 11 bases separating them. Germline V gene sequence: CDR1 SGHTA, CDR2 FQGNSA. CDR3 bases: TGTGCCAGCAGCTTTCGCTACCGCTCTGAAGCTTTCTTT. Protein product: CASSFRYRSEAFF.

V and J are TRBV7-2 and TRBJ2-2; a possible D gene is TRBD1 (6 bases). In germline, CDR1 is SGHTA, CDR2 FQGNSA. Trimming shortened V by 8 bases and J by 2 bases, and 12 bases separated the two germline ends. The CDR3 runs to 14 residues. For the CDR3, the DNA is TGTGCCAGCCAACGGGACATAAACACCGGGGAGCTGTTTTTT. It is translated as CASQRDINTGELFF.

The chain uses TRBV5-4 and TRBJ2-3, with D perhaps matching TRBD2 (6 bases). The CDR3 runs to 17 residues. Trimming shortened V by 3 bases and J by 2 bases, and 19 bases separated the two germline ends. Germline loops: CDR1 SGHNT, CDR2 YYREEE (reference sequence). CDR3 region: CASSSPNSGTFTDTQYF. In DNA, the CDR3 is TGTGCCAGCAGCTCTCCGAATAGCGGTACTTTCACAGATACGCAGTATTTT.

This sequence joins TRBV30 and TRBJ2-7; maybe TRBD1 (6 bases). The CDR3 length is 15 residues. Germline loops: CDR1 GTSNPN, CDR2 SVGIG (reference sequence). Trimming shortened V by 2 bases and J by 3 bases, and 17 bases separated the two germline ends. CDR3 in DNA: TGTGCCTGGAGTACCCCATCCGACAGGAGCTACGAGCAGTACTTC. Translated, it gives CAWSTPSDRSYEQYF.

V is TRBV5-4 and J is TRBJ2-3; 9 bases match TRBD2. CDR3 size: 16 residues. With 1 base clipped from V and 1 base from J, the junction kept 4 bases outside the gene matches. Germline V gives CDR1 SGHNT, CDR2 YYREEE (reference sequence). CDR3 region: CASSLPGLARTDTQYF. The CDR3 region has the DNA TGTGCCAGCAGCTTGCCCGGACTAGCGCGCACAGATACGCAGTATTTT.